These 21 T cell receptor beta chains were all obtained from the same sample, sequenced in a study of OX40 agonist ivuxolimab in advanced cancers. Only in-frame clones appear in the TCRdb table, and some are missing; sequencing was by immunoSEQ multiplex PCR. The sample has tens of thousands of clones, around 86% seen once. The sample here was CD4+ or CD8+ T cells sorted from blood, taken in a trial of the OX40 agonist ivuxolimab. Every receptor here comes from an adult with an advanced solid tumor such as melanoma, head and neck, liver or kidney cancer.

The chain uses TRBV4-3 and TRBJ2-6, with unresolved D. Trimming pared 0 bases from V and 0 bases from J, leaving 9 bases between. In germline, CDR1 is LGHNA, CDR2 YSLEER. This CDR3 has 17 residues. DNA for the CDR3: TGCGCCAGCAGCCAAGATTGGGCCAGCTCTGGGGCCAACGTCCTGACTTTC. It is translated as CASSQDWASSGANVLTF.

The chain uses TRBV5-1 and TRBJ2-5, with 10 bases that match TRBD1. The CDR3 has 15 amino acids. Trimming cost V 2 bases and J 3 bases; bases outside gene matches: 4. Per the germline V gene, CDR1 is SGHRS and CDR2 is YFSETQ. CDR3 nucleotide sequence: TGCGCCAGCAGCTTACAAGGGACAGGGGAAGAGACCCAGTACTTC. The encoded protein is CASSLQGTGEETQYF.

The CDR3 loop is CASSLEASGIPSNEQFF. CDR3 coding DNA: TGTGCCAGCAGCTTGGAGGCTAGCGGGATTCCTTCCAATGAGCAGTTCTTC. The chain couples TRBV5-4 to TRBJ2-1; 9 nucleotides line up with TRBD2. The CDR3 is 17 residues long. Germline-derived CDR1 and CDR2 are SGHNT and YYREEE (reference sequence). V was pared by 0 bases and J by 6 bases, with 10 bases of the junction left unmatched.

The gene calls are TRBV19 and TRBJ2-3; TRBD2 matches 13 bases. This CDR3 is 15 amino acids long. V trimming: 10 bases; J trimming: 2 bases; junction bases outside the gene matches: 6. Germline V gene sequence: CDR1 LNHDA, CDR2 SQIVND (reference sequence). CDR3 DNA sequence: TGTGCCACGACTAGCGGGAGGACTCTCACAGATACGCAGTATTTT. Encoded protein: CATTSGRTLTDTQYF.

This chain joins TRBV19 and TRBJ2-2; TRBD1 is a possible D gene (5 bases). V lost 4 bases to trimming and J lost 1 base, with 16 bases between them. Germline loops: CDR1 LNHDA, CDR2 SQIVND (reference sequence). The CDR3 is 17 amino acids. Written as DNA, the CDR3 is TGTGCCAGTAGTAGGGCCCTGGGGCTGCTGAACACCGGGGAGCTGTTTTTT. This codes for CASSRALGLLNTGELFF.

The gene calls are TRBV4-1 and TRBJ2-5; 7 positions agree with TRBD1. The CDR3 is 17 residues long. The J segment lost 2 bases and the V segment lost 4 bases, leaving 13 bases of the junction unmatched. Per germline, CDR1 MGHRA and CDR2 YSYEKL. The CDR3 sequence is CASSLQGPGQLQETQYF. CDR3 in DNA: TGCGCCAGCAGCCTACAAGGACCGGGACAGCTACAAGAGACCCAGTACTTC.

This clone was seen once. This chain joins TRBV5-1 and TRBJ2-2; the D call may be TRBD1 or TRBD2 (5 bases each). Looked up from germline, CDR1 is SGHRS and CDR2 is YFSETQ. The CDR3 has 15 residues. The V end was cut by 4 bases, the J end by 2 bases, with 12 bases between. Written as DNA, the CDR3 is TGCGCCAGCAGCATCCAGGGACCAAACACCGGGGAGCTGTTTTTT. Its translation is CASSIQGPNTGELFF.

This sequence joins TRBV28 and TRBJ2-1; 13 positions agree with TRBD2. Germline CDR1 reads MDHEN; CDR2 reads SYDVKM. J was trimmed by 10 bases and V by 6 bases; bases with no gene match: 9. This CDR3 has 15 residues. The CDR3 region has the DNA TGTGCCAGCAGCCGGACTAGCGGGAGATGGGGGGAGCAGTTCTTC. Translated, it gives CASSRTSGRWGEQFF.

The CDR3 loop is CASSRLRGQEETQYF. CDR3 nucleotides: TGTGCCAGCAGCCGGTTGAGGGGGCAGGAAGAGACCCAGTACTTC. The chain couples TRBV14 to TRBJ2-5, with 7 bases that match TRBD1. The CDR3 totals 15 residues. Trimming took 4 bases from V and 3 from J; bases not matched to a gene: 8. Germline values: CDR1 SGHDN, CDR2 FVKESK.

This CDR3 reads CASSARLAGVINEQFF. In nucleotides, the CDR3 is TGTGCCAGCAGCGCCCGGCTAGCGGGAGTAATCAATGAGCAGTTCTTC. V is TRBV7-9 and J is TRBJ2-1, with 10 bases that match TRBD2. Germline CDR1 reads SEHNR; CDR2 reads FQNEAQ (reference sequence). The ends lost 5 bases at V and 6 bases at J; junction bases unmatched: 10. The length of the CDR3 is 16 residues.

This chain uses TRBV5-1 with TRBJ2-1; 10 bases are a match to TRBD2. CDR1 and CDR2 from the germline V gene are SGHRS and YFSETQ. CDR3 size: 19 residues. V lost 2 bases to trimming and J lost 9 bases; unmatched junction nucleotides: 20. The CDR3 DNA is TGCGCCAGCAGCTTCCCCCAGGGGGCCAGCGGGAGGGTCAGCGGTGAGCAGTTCTTC. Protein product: CASSFPQGASGRVSGEQFF. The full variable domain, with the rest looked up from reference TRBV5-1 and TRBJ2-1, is KAGVTQTPRYLIKTRGQQVTLSCSPISGHRSVSWYQQTPGQGLQFLFEYFSETQRNKGNFPGRFSGRQFSNSRSEMNVSTLELGDSALYLCASSFPQGASGRVSGEQFFGPGTRLTVL.

The CDR3, as DNA: TGTGCCAGCAGCCAAGATCTCGTAAGCGGGGGAGTCGGGGAGCTGTTTTTT. It translates to CASSQDLVSGGVGELFF. The chain joins TRBV14 to TRBJ2-2; 8 bases map to TRBD2. Germline V gene data show CDR1 as SGHDN and CDR2 as FVKESK. The CDR3 spans 17 residues. V dropped 0 bases and J dropped 7; count of bases not matched to a gene: 10.

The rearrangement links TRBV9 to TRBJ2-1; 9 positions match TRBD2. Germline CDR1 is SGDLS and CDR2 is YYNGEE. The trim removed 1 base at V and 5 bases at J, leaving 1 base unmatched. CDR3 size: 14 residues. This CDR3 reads CASSVSSGNNEQFF. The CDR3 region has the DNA TGTGCCAGCAGCGTATCTAGCGGGAACAATGAGCAGTTCTTC.

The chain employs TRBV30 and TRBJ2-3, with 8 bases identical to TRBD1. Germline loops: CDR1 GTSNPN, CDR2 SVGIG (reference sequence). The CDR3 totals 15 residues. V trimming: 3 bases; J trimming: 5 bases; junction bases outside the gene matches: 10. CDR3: CAWSRPGGGLDTQYF. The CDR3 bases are TGTGCCTGGAGCCGGCCAGGGGGCGGATTAGATACGCAGTATTTT.

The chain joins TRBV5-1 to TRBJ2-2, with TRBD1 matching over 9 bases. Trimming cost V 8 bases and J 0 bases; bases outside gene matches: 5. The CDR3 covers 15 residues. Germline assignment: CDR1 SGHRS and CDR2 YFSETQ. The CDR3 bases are TGCGCCAGTTGGACAGGGGCCACGAACACCGGGGAGCTGTTTTTT. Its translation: CASWTGATNTGELFF.

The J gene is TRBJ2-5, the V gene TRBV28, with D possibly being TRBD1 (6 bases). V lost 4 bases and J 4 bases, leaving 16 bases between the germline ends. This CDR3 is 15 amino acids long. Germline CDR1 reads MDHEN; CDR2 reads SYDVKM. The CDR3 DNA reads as TGTGCCAGCAGTTCCGGACAGCCGGGGAGAGAGACCCAGTACTTC. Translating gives CASSSGQPGRETQYF.

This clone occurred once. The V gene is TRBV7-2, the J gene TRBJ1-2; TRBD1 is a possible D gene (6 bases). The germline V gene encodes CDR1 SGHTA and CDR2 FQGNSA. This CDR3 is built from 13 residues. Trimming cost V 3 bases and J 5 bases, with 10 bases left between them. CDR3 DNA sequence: TGTGCCAGCAGCTTCCAGGGGAAATATGGCTACACCTTC. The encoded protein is CASSFQGKYGYTF.

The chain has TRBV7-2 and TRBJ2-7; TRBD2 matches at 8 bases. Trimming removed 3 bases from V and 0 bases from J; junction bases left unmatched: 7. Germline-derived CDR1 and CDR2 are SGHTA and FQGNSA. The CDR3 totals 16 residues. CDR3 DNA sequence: TGTGCCAGCAGCTTTACTAGCGGTTTCAGCTCCTACGAGCAGTACTTC. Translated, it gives CASSFTSGFSSYEQYF.

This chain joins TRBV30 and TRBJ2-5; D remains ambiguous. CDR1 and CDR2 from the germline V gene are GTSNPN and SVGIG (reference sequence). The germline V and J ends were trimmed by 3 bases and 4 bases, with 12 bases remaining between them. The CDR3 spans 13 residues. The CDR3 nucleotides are TGTGCCTGGAGGTTCCCATCACGAGAGACCCAGTACTTC. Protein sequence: CAWRFPSRETQYF. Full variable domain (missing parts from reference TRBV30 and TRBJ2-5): SQTIHQWPATLVQPVGSPLSLECTVEGTSNPNLYWYRQAAGRGLQLLFYSVGIGQISSEVPQNLSASRPQDRQFILSSKKLLLSDSGFYLCAWRFPSRETQYFGPGTRLLVL.

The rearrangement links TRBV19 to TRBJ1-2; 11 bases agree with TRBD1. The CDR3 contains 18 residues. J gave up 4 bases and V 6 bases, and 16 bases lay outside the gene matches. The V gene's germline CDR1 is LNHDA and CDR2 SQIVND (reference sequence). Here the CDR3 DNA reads TGTGCCAGTAGACCCGGACAGGGGGCGGGTCTGGAAAGCTATGGCTACACCTTC. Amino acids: CASRPGQGAGLESYGYTF.

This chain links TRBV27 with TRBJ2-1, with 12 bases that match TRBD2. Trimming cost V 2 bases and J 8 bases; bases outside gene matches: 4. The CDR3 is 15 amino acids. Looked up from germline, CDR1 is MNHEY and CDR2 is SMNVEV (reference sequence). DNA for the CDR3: TGTGCCAGCAGTTTAACTAGCGGGAGGAGGGATGAGCAGTTCTTC. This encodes CASSLTSGRRDEQFF.